These 32 T cell receptor beta chains were sequenced from one sample in a study of shared clonotypes between healthy human individuals. Sequencing used immunoSEQ multiplex PCR; TCRdb keeps in-frame clones, though not all of them. This table has over a million clones, 75% to 80% appearing once. The sequencing sample was made of memory CD4+ T cells from PBMCs. Indicated subset: CD45RA-negative fraction. The receptor source for this set is a man aged 18 to 30 in good health. Some clones in this sample may be carry-over from other donors' samples.

CDR3 region: CASGADTQYF. In DNA form, the CDR3 reads TGTGCCAGTGGGGCAGATACGCAGTATTTT. V and J are TRBV6-5 and TRBJ2-3, with D hard to call. Trimming left V 9 bases short and J 4 bases short, with 5 bases between. This CDR3 has 10 residues. Germline values: CDR1 MNHEY, CDR2 SVGAGI.

The chain has TRBV2 and TRBJ2-5, with 7 nucleotides matching TRBD1. Losses at the gene ends were 4 bases for V and 1 base for J; bases not matched to a gene: 3. The V gene's germline CDR1 is SNHLY and CDR2 FYNNEI. CDR3 length: 14 residues. In DNA form, the CDR3 reads TGTGCCAGCAGTGGAGGGACAGTCCAAGAGACCCAGTACTTC. It encodes CASSGGTVQETQYF.

The chain couples TRBV7-3 to TRBJ2-7, with 8 bases matching TRBD1. The CDR3 runs 14 residues. Germline V gene lookup returns CDR1 SGHTA and CDR2 FQGTGA. Unmatched junction bases numbered 5, after V lost 3 bases and J lost 4 bases. The CDR3 sequence is CASSFGQGTYEQYF. The CDR3 coding sequence is TGTGCCAGCAGCTTCGGACAGGGTACTTACGAGCAGTACTTC.

The gene calls are TRBV27 and TRBJ2-1, with D perhaps TRBD2 (6 bases). This CDR3 is built from 17 residues. In germline, CDR1 is MNHEY, CDR2 SMNVEV (reference sequence). Trimming pared 0 bases from V and 9 bases from J, leaving 21 bases between. The DNA of the CDR3 is TGTGCCAGCAGTTTATCTCGGGACGGGAGAGGAACGTTTGAGCAGTTCTTC. Encoded protein: CASSLSRDGRGTFEQFF.

This sequence joins TRBV6-1 and TRBJ2-5; 9 bases align to TRBD2. Trimming removed 3 bases from V and 5 bases from J; junction bases left unmatched: 13. The CDR3 is 17 amino acids. Looked up from germline, CDR1 is MNHNS and CDR2 is SASEGT. CDR3 in amino acids: CASSERGYSSGSETQYF. The CDR3 nucleotides are TGTGCCAGCAGTGAGAGGGGGTACAGTAGCGGGAGTGAGACCCAGTACTTC.

The J gene is TRBJ1-1, the V gene TRBV7-9; weak D call: TRBD1 (5 bases). V was pared by 1 base and J by 6 bases, with 6 bases between. The CDR3 consists of 12 residues. Per germline, CDR1 SEHNR and CDR2 FQNEAQ (reference sequence). The CDR3 region is CASSLGRAEAFF. The CDR3 nucleotides are TGTGCCAGCAGCTTAGGCAGGGCTGAAGCTTTCTTT.

The J gene is TRBJ2-1, the V gene TRBV9; 8 bases are shared with TRBD2. After removal of 5 bases from V and 0 bases from J, the junction contained 4 bases not matched to a gene. The CDR3 has 15 amino acids. In germline, CDR1 is SGDLS, CDR2 YYNGEE. The CDR3 nucleotides read TGTGCCAGCAGTAGAAGCGGGAGCTCCTACAATGAGCAGTTCTTC. Its translation: CASSRSGSSYNEQFF.

This chain links TRBV2 with TRBJ2-7, with 7 bases matching TRBD1. The CDR3 is 16 residues long. V lost 2 bases, J lost 3 bases, and 10 bases stayed unmatched. In germline, CDR1 is SNHLY, CDR2 FYNNEI. CDR3 nucleotides: TGTGCCAGCAGTGAAAGTCAGTGGACAGGACTCTACGAGCAGTACTTC. This translates into CASSESQWTGLYEQYF. Based on the CDR3 plus reference TRBV2 and TRBJ2-7, the full variable domain is EPEVTQTPSHQVTQMGQEVILRCVPISNHLYFYWYRQILGQKVEFLVSFYNNEISEKSEIFDDQFSVERPDGSNFTLKIRSTKLEDSAMYFCASSESQWTGLYEQYFGPGTRLTVT.

The CDR3: CASGSGTGHSGNTIYF. The CDR3 DNA follows: TGTGCCAGCGGTTCCGGGACAGGGCACTCTGGAAACACCATATATTTT. The J gene is TRBJ1-3, the V gene TRBV7-9; 9 bases align to TRBD1. Germline V lookup: CDR1 SEHNR, CDR2 FQNEAQ (reference sequence). The V and J ends lost 8 bases and 0 bases, in that order; junction bases with no gene match: 8. This CDR3 region has 16 residues.

The chain recombines TRBV11-2 with TRBJ2-5; tentative D call: TRBD1 (6 bases). Germline V gene sequence: CDR1 SGHAT, CDR2 FQNNGV. The CDR3 is 14 residues long. The V gene lost 5 bases and the J gene lost 1 base, with 11 bases spanning the gap. This chain's CDR3 is CASSPKTGQETQYF. CDR3 nucleotides: TGTGCCAGCAGCCCGAAGACAGGCCAAGAGACCCAGTACTTC. Full variable domain (outside the CDR3, taken from reference TRBV11-2 and TRBJ2-5): EAGVAQSPRYKIIEKRQSVAFWCNPISGHATLYWYQQILGQGPKLLIQFQNNGVVDDSQLPKDRFSAERLKGVDSTLKIQPAKLEDSAVYLCASSPKTGQETQYFGPGTRLLVL.

The CDR3 reads CASSGGGALAKNIQYF. CDR3 DNA sequence: TGTGCCAGCAGTGGCGGGGGGGCACTAGCCAAAAACATTCAGTACTTC. The chain has TRBV28 and TRBJ2-4; TRBD2 agrees at 9 bases. The CDR3 has 16 residues. Germline loops: CDR1 MDHEN, CDR2 SYDVKM. V was clipped by 5 bases and J by 0 bases; unmatched bases: 5.

This clone was detected a few times. This rearrangement joins TRBV27 to TRBJ1-2; weak D call: TRBD1 (5 bases). Per germline, CDR1 MNHEY and CDR2 SMNVEV (reference sequence). Trimming took off 5 bases at V and 2 bases at J, with 9 bases between the two ends. The CDR3 contains 13 residues. CDR3 sequence reads: CASSDTGNYGYTF. CDR3 DNA: TGTGCCAGCAGTGACACAGGCAACTATGGCTACACCTTC.

This chain joins TRBV5-1 and TRBJ1-4, with 9 bases that match TRBD1. With V trimmed by 6 bases and J by 6 bases, 9 bases remained unmatched. Germline values: CDR1 SGHRS, CDR2 YFSETQ. The CDR3 loop spans 15 amino acids. The CDR3 DNA is TGCGCCAGCACCCACAGGGGGCTGGGAGATGAAAAACTGTTTTTT. Encoded protein: CASTHRGLGDEKLFF.

The CDR3 loop reads CASSEGVRVQRELFF. In DNA form, the CDR3 reads TGTGCCAGCAGTGAGGGGGTCAGGGTGCAGCGGGAGCTGTTTTTT. The rearrangement uses TRBV6-1 and TRBJ2-2, with D perhaps being TRBD1 or TRBD2 (5 bases each). The CDR3 runs to 15 residues. Germline values: CDR1 MNHNS, CDR2 SASEGT. V was clipped by 3 bases and J by 9 bases, with 17 bases between them.

This chain joins TRBV7-6 and TRBJ2-3; possibly TRBD1 for D (5 bases). Trimming took off 1 base at V and 4 bases at J, with 9 bases between the two ends. CDR3 size: 14 residues. Germline V gene data show CDR1 as SGHVS and CDR2 as FNYEAQ. The CDR3 loop reads CASSLGQGADTQYF. The CDR3 DNA is TGTGCCAGCAGCTTAGGGCAGGGTGCAGATACGCAGTATTTT.

This sequence joins TRBV28 and TRBJ1-2; maybe TRBD1 (5 bases). The germline V and J ends were trimmed by 5 bases and 4 bases, with 14 bases remaining between them. In germline, CDR1 is MDHEN, CDR2 SYDVKM. The CDR3 length is 14 residues. DNA of the CDR3: TGTGCCAGCAGTCAACAGGCTTCCATCTATGGCTACACCTTC. The encoded protein is CASSQQASIYGYTF.

This rearrangement joins TRBV6-5 to TRBJ1-2; TRBD1 matches 9 bases. Germline V CDR1 and CDR2: MNHEY, SVGAGI. This CDR3 has 15 amino acids. V was pared by 6 bases and J by 0 bases, with 5 bases of the junction left unmatched. CDR3 amino acids: CASRSQGAANYGYTF. The DNA for the CDR3 is TGTGCCAGCAGATCACAGGGGGCGGCTAACTATGGCTACACCTTC.

The chain has TRBV4-1 and TRBJ2-1; D uncertain. Trimming pared 2 bases from V and 0 bases from J, leaving 14 bases between. This CDR3 has 17 amino acids. Germline V CDR1 and CDR2: MGHRA, YSYEKL. CDR3 bases: TGCGCCAGCAGCCAAATGGGGATCACACACTCCTACAATGAGCAGTTCTTC. Translated: CASSQMGITHSYNEQFF.

The chain carries TRBV5-1 and TRBJ2-7; D uncertain. Per germline, CDR1 SGHRS and CDR2 YFSETQ. V was cut by 0 bases and J by 1 base, with 8 bases left in between. This CDR3 is built from 14 residues. The CDR3 loop reads CASSLGSNSYEQYF. The CDR3, as DNA: TGCGCCAGCAGCTTGGGGTCTAATTCCTACGAGCAGTACTTC.

This clone was recorded a few times. This chain's CDR3 is CASSFFQGVEETQYF. In nucleotides, the CDR3 is TGCGCCAGCAGCTTTTTTCAGGGGGTTGAGGAGACCCAGTACTTC. This chain joins TRBV5-1 and TRBJ2-5; TRBD1 agrees at 7 bases. Germline lookup yields CDR1 SGHRS and CDR2 YFSETQ. The CDR3 consists of 15 residues. V shed 2 bases and J 5 bases; nucleotides not matched to a gene: 9. Looking up the rest from reference TRBV5-1 and TRBJ2-5 gives the full variable domain: KAGVTQTPRYLIKTRGQQVTLSCSPISGHRSVSWYQQTPGQGLQFLFEYFSETQRNKGNFPGRFSGRQFSNSRSEMNVSTLELGDSALYLCASSFFQGVEETQYFGPGTRLLVL.

The rearrangement joins TRBV30 to TRBJ2-5, with TRBD1 matching over 9 bases. The better agreement between TRBJ2-7 and the DNA end casts doubt on the J call. CDR1 GTSNPN and CDR2 SVGIG come from the germline V gene (reference sequence). The CDR3 is 13 residues long. CDR3 region: CAWSHRGRSEQYF. CDR3 bases: TGTGCCTGGAGTCACAGGGGGCGAAGCGAGCAGTACTTC.

In DNA form, the CDR3 reads TGCGCCAGCAGTCCAAAAGGGACGCCCTATAGCAATCAGCCCCAGCATTTT. The encoded protein is CASSPKGTPYSNQPQHF. V and J are TRBV23-1 and TRBJ1-5, with D possibly being TRBD1 (5 bases). TRBV23-1 is annotated as an ORF whose role is uncertain. The CDR3 contains 17 residues. V shed 4 bases and J shed 0 bases, with 16 bases lying between them.

This clone was seen just once. The chain employs TRBV29-1 and TRBJ2-1, with 9 bases matching TRBD2. CDR3 size: 16 residues. Germline CDR1 SQVTM, CDR2 ANQGSEA. J was trimmed by 0 bases and V by 2 bases; bases with no gene match: 5. The CDR3 nucleotides are TGCAGCGTTGAACGGGGTAGCGGGAGCTCCTACAATGAGCAGTTCTTC. It is translated as CSVERGSGSSYNEQFF.

The CDR3 region is CASSYPGATQETQYF. For the CDR3, the DNA is TGTGCCAGCAGTTATCCGGGAGCCACCCAAGAGACCCAGTACTTC. V is TRBV28 and J is TRBJ2-5; maybe TRBD2 (6 bases). This CDR3 region has 15 residues. V lost 4 bases and J lost 1, with 13 bases in between. The V gene's germline CDR1 is MDHEN and CDR2 SYDVKM.

The chain links TRBV5-5 to TRBJ1-1; D not resolved. CDR3 length: 13 residues. Germline assignment: CDR1 SGHKS and CDR2 YYEKEE (reference sequence). Trimming pared 0 bases from V and 3 bases from J, leaving 6 bases between. The CDR3 DNA reads as TGTGCCAGCAGCTTGGGGTCCGACACTGAAGCTTTCTTT. Translated, it gives CASSLGSDTEAFF. The full variable domain, in which reference TRBV5-5 and TRBJ1-1 provide the parts outside the CDR3, is DAGVTQSPTHLIKTRGQQVTLRCSPISGHKSVSWYQQVLGQGPQFIFQYYEKEERGRGNFPDRFSARQFPNYSSELNVNALLLGDSALYLCASSLGSDTEAFFGQGTRLTVV.

The chain couples TRBV7-2 to TRBJ2-1, with D uncertain. This CDR3 has 12 residues. From germline, CDR1 is SGHTA and CDR2 FQGNSA. Trimming cost V 4 bases and J 8 bases, with 9 bases left between them. The CDR3, as DNA: TGTGCCAGCAGCTATTACAATGATGAGCAGTTCTTC. The encoded protein is CASSYYNDEQFF.

The chain carries TRBV7-2 and TRBJ2-2; D remains ambiguous. The germline V gene encodes CDR1 SGHTA and CDR2 FQGNSA. With 3 bases removed from V and 1 base from J, the gap between germline ends came to 6 bases. This CDR3 has 14 amino acids. The CDR3 is CASSFLWNTGELFF. The CDR3 DNA sequence: TGTGCCAGCAGCTTCCTTTGGAACACCGGGGAGCTGTTTTTT.

The chain joins TRBV4-2 to TRBJ2-4, with D possibly being TRBD2 (5 bases). The CDR3 runs to 15 residues. Trimming pared 1 base from V and 9 bases from J, leaving 16 bases between. Germline V gene data show CDR1 as LGHNA and CDR2 as YNFKEQ. CDR3 amino acids: CASSQVGEGLGIQYF. The CDR3 coding sequence is TGTGCCAGCAGCCAAGTCGGTGAGGGCTTGGGCATTCAGTACTTC.

The table lists this clone with many counts. This rearrangement joins TRBV5-1 to TRBJ1-1; D uncertain. The CDR3 runs 13 residues. Germline-derived CDR1 and CDR2 are SGHRS and YFSETQ. The V and J ends lost 0 bases and 4 bases respectively, with 7 bases between them. The CDR3 sequence: CASSLVEGTEAFF. For the CDR3, the DNA is TGCGCCAGCAGCTTGGTTGAGGGCACTGAAGCTTTCTTT.

The CDR3 region has the DNA TGTGCCAGCACCCAGACAGGGGTTAGCAATCAGCCCCAGCATTTT. As protein: CASTQTGVSNQPQHF. The J gene is TRBJ1-5, the V gene TRBV28; 8 bases are shared with TRBD1. V dropped 7 bases and J dropped 0; count of bases not matched to a gene: 5. The CDR3 has 15 residues. CDR1 is MDHEN and CDR2 is SYDVKM in the germline V gene.

The chain recombines TRBV21-1 with TRBJ2-1; the table names TRBD2, a call not compared with the DNA. TRBV21-1 is labeled a pseudogene. The CDR3 runs to 18 residues. The CDR3 DNA reads TGTGCCAGCAGCAAAGCTCCCGGGACTAGCGGGAGCTACAATGAGCAGTTCTTC. Protein sequence: CASSKAPGTSGSYNEQFF.

This clone was observed a handful of times. This chain joins TRBV5-5 and TRBJ2-5; 7 bases match TRBD1. V was clipped by 1 base and J by 2 bases; unmatched bases: 14. This CDR3 is built from 18 residues. Germline V gene lookup returns CDR1 SGHKS and CDR2 YYEKEE (reference sequence). The CDR3 region is CASSLFWDRAFLQETQYF. CDR3 DNA: TGTGCCAGCAGCTTGTTTTGGGACAGAGCCTTTCTACAAGAGACCCAGTACTTC.